This T cell receptor (beta chain) originates from a study of T-cell reconstitution after alpha-beta-depleted transplantation in children. Trimming took 4 bases from V and 9 from J, leaving 10 bases between them. The CDR3 consists of 12 residues. Germline V CDR1 and CDR2: KGHDR, SFDVKD. A TCRbeta library incorporating unique molecular identifiers was prepared. TCRdb itself ran the PCR reads through MiXCR, one entry per CDR3 protein. The sample records 250,000 to 300,000 distinct CDR3 sequences, 9.9% being singletons. This clonotype was recorded many times. The chain joins TRBV24-1 to TRBJ2-3; D possibly uses TRBD1 or TRBD2 (5 bases each). The TCR was taken from a human donor who donated a stem cell graft to a child with SCID. Sample: PBMCs from the stem cell graft donor, taken from the stem cell graft. CDR3 DNA: TGTGCCACCAGTGAGTCCGGGACGACGCAGTATTTT. Protein: CATSESGTTQYF.